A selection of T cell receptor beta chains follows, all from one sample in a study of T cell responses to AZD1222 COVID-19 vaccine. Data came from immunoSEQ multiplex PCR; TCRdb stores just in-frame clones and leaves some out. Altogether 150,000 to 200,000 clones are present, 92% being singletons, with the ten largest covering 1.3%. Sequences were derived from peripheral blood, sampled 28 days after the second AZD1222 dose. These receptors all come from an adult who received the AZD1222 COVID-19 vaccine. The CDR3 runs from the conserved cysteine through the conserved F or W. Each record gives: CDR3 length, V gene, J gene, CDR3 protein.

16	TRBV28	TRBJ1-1	CASSPGPGQGNTEAFF
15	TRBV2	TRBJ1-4	CASSAYRGQGEKLFF
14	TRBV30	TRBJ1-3	CAWSVWGTGNTIYF
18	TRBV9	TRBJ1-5	CASSVAETGTDSNQPQHF
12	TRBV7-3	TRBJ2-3	CASSLRTDTQYF
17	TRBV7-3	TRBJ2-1	CASSLTFGLNHYNEQFF
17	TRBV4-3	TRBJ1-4	CASSQDFRLSTNEKLFF
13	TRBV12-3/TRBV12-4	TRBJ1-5	CASSREINQPQHF
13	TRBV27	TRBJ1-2	CASSSTGGYGYTF
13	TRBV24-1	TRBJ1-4	CATRAGSHEKLFF
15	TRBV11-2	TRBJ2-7	CASSPLGMGSGEQYF
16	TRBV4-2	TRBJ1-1	CASSQVQGHRNTEAFF
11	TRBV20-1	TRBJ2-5	CSARGAETQYF